Listed below are T cell receptor beta chains from one sample, sequenced in a study of cytomegalovirus exposure and HLA in healthy donors. Assay used: immunoSEQ multiplex PCR; TCRdb lists only in-frame clones, some missing. The sample holds 65,000 to 80,000 clones, approximately 72% seen once. Sample: PBMCs. Receptor source: a woman between 35 and 50 years old in good health and CMV-seropositive. The CDR3 runs from the conserved cysteine through the conserved F or W.

j_call v_call cdr3_aa
TRBJ2-3 TRBV5-1 CASSLVALAGGTDTQYF
TRBJ1-2 TRBV28 CASSLPASTQTYGYTF
TRBJ2-3 TRBV19 CAIQTGLFTDTQYF
TRBJ1-5 TRBV19 CASSPLIGQGLQPQHF
TRBJ1-3 TRBV6-1 CASTPGQRNTIYF
TRBJ1-2 TRBV2 CASSVETGQKNGYTF
TRBJ1-1 TRBV7-2 CASSLVRRRDTEAFF
TRBJ1-4 TRBV28 CASSDPLGLISGTNEKLFF
TRBJ1-2 TRBV2 CASSDRAYGYTF
. TRBV5-1 CASSLGAGGSYEQYF
TRBJ1-1 TRBV7-2 CASSLYGGAQNTEAFF
TRBJ1-6 TRBV9 CASSAGRGRSPLHF
TRBJ2-3 TRBV21-1 CASSKEGQVNTQYF
TRBJ2-2 TRBV7-8 CASSPAGAPGTGELFF
TRBJ2-5 TRBV10-2 CASSDTSATETQYF
TRBJ2-2 TRBV2 CASRNTRNTGELFF
TRBJ2-5 TRBV19 CASSRTRAQETQYF
TRBJ1-1 TRBV7-2 CASGLATRANTEAFF
TRBJ1-1 TRBV4-3 CASSPDPGTRTEAFF
TRBJ1-2 TRBV11-2 CASSLDPTGVYGYTF